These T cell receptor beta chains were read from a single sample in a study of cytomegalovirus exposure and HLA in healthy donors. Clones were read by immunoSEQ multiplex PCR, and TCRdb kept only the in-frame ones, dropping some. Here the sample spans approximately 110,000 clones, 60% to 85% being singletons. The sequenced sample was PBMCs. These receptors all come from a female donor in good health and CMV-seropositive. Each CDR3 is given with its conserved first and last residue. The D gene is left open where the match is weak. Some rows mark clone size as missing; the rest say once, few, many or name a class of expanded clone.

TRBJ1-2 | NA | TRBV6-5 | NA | CASSYLNRANYGYTF | TGTGCCAGCAGTTACCTGAACAGGGCCAACTATGGCTACACCTTC
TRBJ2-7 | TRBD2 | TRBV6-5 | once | CASADGRGGVYEQYF | TGTGCCAGCGCGGACGGACGGGGGGGCGTTTACGAGCAGTACTTC
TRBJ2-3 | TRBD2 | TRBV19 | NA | CASRTSSGGSTDTQYF | TGTGCCAGTAGGACATCAAGCGGGGGTAGCACAGATACGCAGTATTTT
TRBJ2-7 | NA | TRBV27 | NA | CASSLSRGNGYEQYF | TGTGCCAGCAGTTTATCTCGGGGGAATGGGTACGAGCAGTACTTC
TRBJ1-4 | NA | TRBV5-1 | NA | CASSLGLGMDEKLFF | TGCGCCAGCAGCTTGGGTCTCGGGATGGATGAAAAACTGTTTTTT
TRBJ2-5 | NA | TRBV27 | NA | CASSQGRGQETQYF | TGTGCCAGCAGTCAAGGACGGGGCCAAGAGACCCAGTACTTC
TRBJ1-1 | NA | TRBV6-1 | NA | CASRAARATEAFF | TGTGCCAGCAGGGCCGCCAGGGCCACTGAAGCTTTCTTT
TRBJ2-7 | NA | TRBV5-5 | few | CASTIAYEQYF | TGTGCCAGCACTATAGCCTACGAGCAGTACTTC
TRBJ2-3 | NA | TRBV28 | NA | CASSSPRDFSTDTQYF | TGTGCCAGCAGTTCTCCCCGGGACTTTAGCACAGATACGCAGTATTTT
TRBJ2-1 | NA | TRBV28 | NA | CASSPLRGLGNEQFF | TGTGCCAGCAGTCCCCTCAGGGGCCTTGGCAATGAGCAGTTCTTC
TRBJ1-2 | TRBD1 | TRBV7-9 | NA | CASSLPGQGNSNYGYTF | TGTGCCAGCAGCCTCCCGGGACAGGGAAACTCTAACTATGGCTACACCTTC
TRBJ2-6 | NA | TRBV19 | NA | CASYKGGNRAVSGANVLTF | TGTGCCAGTTATAAAGGTGGGAACAGGGCAGTCTCTGGGGCCAACGTCCTGACTTTC
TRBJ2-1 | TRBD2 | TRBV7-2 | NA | CASSFLKRLAGGGEQFF | TGTGCCAGCAGCTTCCTAAAGAGGCTAGCGGGGGGGGGTGAGCAGTTCTTC
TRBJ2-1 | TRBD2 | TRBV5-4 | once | CASSRGGTSGRNEQFF | TGTGCCAGCAGCCGGGGCGGGACTAGCGGGAGGAATGAGCAGTTCTTC
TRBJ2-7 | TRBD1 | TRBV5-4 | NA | CASSQGQGRYEQYF | TGTGCCAGCAGCCAGGGACAGGGGAGGTACGAGCAGTACTTC
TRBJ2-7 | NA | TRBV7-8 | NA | CASSLAGIEQYF | TGTGCCAGCAGCTTGGCAGGGATCGAGCAGTACTTC
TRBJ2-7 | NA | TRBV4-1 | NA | CASSQADRAGEQYF | TGCGCCAGCAGCCAAGCCGACAGAGCTGGGGAGCAGTACTTC
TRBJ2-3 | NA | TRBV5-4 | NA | CASSLGWLGSGRRTDTQYF | TGTGCCAGCAGCTTGGGTTGGCTCGGATCCGGGAGACGCACAGATACGCAGTATTTT
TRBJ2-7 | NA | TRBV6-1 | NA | CASRLGGRQDEQYF | TGTGCCAGCAGGCTTGGAGGGCGCCAAGACGAGCAGTACTTC
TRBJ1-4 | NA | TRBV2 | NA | CASSEGGAFNEKLFF | TGTGCCAGCAGTGAGGGAGGGGCATTTAATGAAAAACTGTTTTTT